This is a list of T cell receptor beta chains from one sample in a study of blood T cells in healthy people across ages. TCRdb reanalysed the 5' RACE reads using MiXCR and keeps one entry per CDR3 protein. The table records over 600,000 distinct CDR3 sequences, 56% of them present only once. The sample comprised blood. These receptors were taken from a man aged 35-49 years in good health. The CDR3 runs from the conserved cysteine through the conserved F or W. A D gene is named only where the DNA matches it firmly. Some rows have no size entry. The others give once, few or many, or a class for an expanded clone.

J	D	size	V	DNA	CDR3
TRBJ1-2	-	-	TRBV7-2	TGTGCCAGCAGCTTAGCCCAGGAACTCTACACCTTC	CASSLAQELYTF
TRBJ1-2	-	-	TRBV29-1	TGCAGCGTCTGGGACGCGAAAAAAGGTGGCTACACCTTC	CSVWDAKKGGYTF
TRBJ2-6	-	-	TRBV7-3	TGTGCCAGCAGCGCCAGCCCCGGGACTTGGAACTCTCACTCTGGGGCCAACGTCCTGACTTTC	CASSASPGTWNSHSGANVLTF
TRBJ2-7	-	-	TRBV6-5	TGTGCCAGCAGTTCGCACCTTTCCTACGAGCAGTACTTC	CASSSHLSYEQYF
TRBJ2-5	-	-	TRBV27	TGTGCCAGCAGTTGGGGCCAAATGGGGCAGTACTTC	CASSWGQMGQYF
TRBJ2-7	-	-	TRBV28	TGTGCCAGCATGGGGGTTCGCGAGCAGTACTTC	CASMGVREQYF
TRBJ1-5	-	-	TRBV10-3	TGTGCCATCAGTGGAGGGGGGAGCGGCAATCAGCCCCAGCATTTT	CAISGGGSGNQPQHF
TRBJ2-2	TRBD2	-	TRBV4-2	TGTGCCAGCAGCCCGGCTGGCGTAGCGGGAGCCCCGACCGGGGAGCTGTTTTTT	CASSPAGVAGAPTGELFF
TRBJ1-4	-	-	TRBV9	TGTGCCAGCAAAAGGGGAGAGGAAGAAAAACTGTTTTTT	CASKRGEEEKLFF
TRBJ1-2	-	-	TRBV27	TGTGCCAGCTCCGGTAAGCGGAACAGGTCCAATGGCTACACCTTC	CASSGKRNRSNGYTF
TRBJ2-7	-	-	TRBV7-9	TGTGCCAGCAGCCACATAGAGTCAATCTCCTGCGAGCAGTACTTC	CASSHIESISCEQYF
TRBJ2-7	-	-	TRBV20-1	TGCAGTGCCAAGCAGGACACCTCCTACGAGCAGTACTTC	CSAKQDTSYEQYF
TRBJ2-1	TRBD1	few	TRBV9	TGTGCCAGCAGCGTCGGGACAGGGTTTCACAATGAGCAGTTCTTC	CASSVGTGFHNEQFF
TRBJ2-7	-	few	TRBV4-3	TGCGCCAGCAGCCAAGTCCGTAGCGTTAGCTCCTACGAGCAGTACTTC	CASSQVRSVSSYEQYF
TRBJ2-5	TRBD2	-	TRBV20-1	TGCAGTGCTAGGTTTCAGGCTAGCGGGGGAGAGACCCAGTACTTC	CSARFQASGGETQYF
TRBJ1-5	-	-	TRBV12-5	TGTGCTAGTGGTAATTGGGGGGTTGAGCCCCAGCATTTT	CASGNWGVEPQHF
TRBJ2-3	-	-	TRBV4-3	TGCGCCAGCAGTCGCCGTGACAGGGATACGCAGTATTTT	CASSRRDRDTQYF
TRBJ2-1	TRBD2	-	TRBV9	TGTGCCAGCACCCGGACTAGCGGGGAAAATGAGCAGTTCTTC	CASTRTSGENEQFF
TRBJ2-1	TRBD2	-	TRBV27	TGTGCCAGCAGCGATCTAGCGGGAGGGCCTCATGAGCAGTTCTTC	CASSDLAGGPHEQFF
TRBJ1-2	TRBD1	-	TRBV14	TGTGCCAGCAGCCAAGGCCCGGGACAGGGGCTAGGGGTCGGCTATGGCTACACCTTC	CASSQGPGQGLGVGYGYTF
TRBJ2-7	TRBD1	-	TRBV6-2/TRBV6-3	TGTGCCAGCAGTGACAGGGGGAACATGAACGAGCAGTACTTC	CASSDRGNMNEQYF
TRBJ2-7	-	-	TRBV3-1	TGTGCCAGCAGCCAGACGACAGCCGGCTCCTACAATGAGCAGTACTTC	CASSQTTAGSYNEQYF
TRBJ2-7	TRBD1	-	TRBV29-1	TGCAGCGTTGAAGATGGGACAGGGGTGGCGTACAATGAGCAGTACTTC	CSVEDGTGVAYNEQYF
TRBJ2-1	-	few	TRBV20-1	TGCAGTGCTATCGTCCCGGGAAGCGAGCAGTTCTTC	CSAIVPGSEQFF
TRBJ2-4	-	-	TRBV5-1	TGCGCCAGCAGCTTAACACTTGTAGCCAAAAACATTCAGTACTTC	CASSLTLVAKNIQYF
TRBJ2-7	TRBD2	-	TRBV6-5	TGTGCCAGCGGACTAGCGGGAGACTCCCTCGAGCAGTACTTC	CASGLAGDSLEQYF
TRBJ2-7	-	-	TRBV5-1	TGCGCCAGCAGCTCGCCACCGATACAGTCACTCTCTTACGAGCAGTACTTC	CASSSPPIQSLSYEQYF
TRBJ1-1	-	-	TRBV6-2/TRBV6-3	TGTGCCACCGTTAGGCTCCCCGGGACATCCAAGAACACTGAAGCTTTCTTT	CATVRLPGTSKNTEAFF
TRBJ2-1	-	-	TRBV29-1	TGCAGCGTTGGAATCCAGTTTCGATCCTACAATGAGCAGTTCTTC	CSVGIQFRSYNEQFF